This passage covers 20 T cell receptor beta chains from one sample sequenced in a study of T cells in Graves' hyperthyroidism and ophthalmopathy. TCR beta CDR3 regions were amplified from RNA transcripts. The study used the HTBI primer set for a first-round RT-PCR of the TCR CDR3. TCRdb re-derived calls from the multiplex PCR reads in MiXCR, one entry per CDR3 protein. The table shows some 600,000 distinct CDR3 sequences, with around 42% occurring only once. The sequenced material came from peripheral blood or thyroid tissue (not recorded which). Source of these receptors: a woman between 18 and 30 years old with Graves' hyperthyroidism.

The genes are TRBV15 and TRBJ1-5; D gene ambiguous. Germline V lookup: CDR1 LNHNV, CDR2 YYDKDF (reference sequence). V lost 10 bases and J lost 2, with 18 bases in between. The CDR3 loop spans 15 amino acids. The CDR3 here is CASTRDPYRNQPQHF. CDR3 DNA: TGTGCCAGCACCCGCGACCCCTACCGCAATCAGCCCCAGCATTTT.

The rearrangement joins TRBV7-3 to TRBJ2-7; 8 bases are shared with TRBD2. This CDR3 is built from 14 residues. V trimming: 6 bases; J trimming: 7 bases; junction bases outside the gene matches: 11. The germline V gene encodes CDR1 SGHTA and CDR2 FQGTGA. CDR3 protein: CASRASGSVHEQYF. The CDR3 DNA follows: TGTGCCAGCAGAGCGAGCGGGAGTGTCCATGAGCAGTACTTC.

This clonotype came up many times. The V call is TRBV10-3, the J call TRBJ1-6; TRBD1 is a possible D gene (5 bases). Deletions cut 2 bases from V and 0 bases from J, with 11 bases between. Per germline, CDR1 ENHRY and CDR2 SYGVKD. The CDR3 is 17 amino acids. DNA for the CDR3: TGTGCCATCAGTGAGGGAGGGGCACCCTCCTATAATTCACCCCTCCACTTT. Translating it yields CAISEGGAPSYNSPLHF.

Of note for this clonotype: A clone one base away is much larger, so this may be a read error. The chain recombines TRBV7-2 with TRBJ2-7, with 8 positions matching TRBD1. Germline V lookup: CDR1 SGHTA, CDR2 FQGNSA. CDR3 length: 14 residues. After removal of 4 bases from V and 2 bases from J, the junction contained 4 bases not matched to a gene. The CDR3 sequence is CASSSGQDTYEQYF. CDR3 DNA sequence: TGTGCCAGCAGCTCGGGACAGGACACCTACGAGCAGTACTTC.

This clonotype was detected ten times or more. The chain employs TRBV7-9 and TRBJ1-1; TRBD1 aligns across 9 bases. Germline CDR1 reads SEHNR; CDR2 reads FQNEAQ (reference sequence). V trimming: 3 bases; J trimming: 8 bases; junction bases outside the gene matches: 4. The CDR3 totals 13 residues. The CDR3 nucleotides are TGTGCCAGCAGCTTCGGGACAGGGCTCGAAGCTTTCTTT. Translated: CASSFGTGLEAFF.

Only a few counts were recorded for this clonotype. The junction departs from the called germline gene at one end, perhaps through a read error. The genes are TRBV5-1 and TRBJ1-2; a possible D gene is TRBD1 (5 bases). The CDR3 extends over 14 amino acids. Germline V gene lookup returns CDR1 SGHRS and CDR2 YFSETQ. CDR3 residues: CASSFRDEAGGYTF. CDR3 DNA sequence: TGTGCCAGCAGCTTCCGGGACGAAGCTGGAGGCTACACCTTC.

About this clonotype: This may arise from a read error, as a much more abundant clone is one base away. Because it lacks the conserved phenylalanine or tryptophan at the end, this CDR3 is likely a read error. The rearrangement uses TRBV15 and TRBJ1-1; D remains unclear. This CDR3 region has 15 residues. Germline assignment: CDR1 LNHNV and CDR2 YYDKDF (reference sequence). With 2 bases removed from V and 1 base from J, the gap between germline ends came to 11 bases. CDR3 in amino acids: CATSRPNRANTEAFS. CDR3 sequence (DNA): TGTGCCACCAGCAGACCTAACCGGGCGAACACTGAAGCTTTCTCT.

This chain uses TRBV5-1 with TRBJ1-4, with D possibly TRBD1 on 5 matching bases. The CDR3 is 14 residues long. CDR1 is SGHRS, CDR2 YFSETQ, per germline. Trimming stripped 5 bases from V and 7 bases from J, with 15 bases between. CDR3 in DNA: TGCGCCAGCAGGCTTGGCCTCCAGGGTGAAAAACTGTTTTTT. Translated: CASRLGLQGEKLFF.

The chain is built from TRBV10-3 and TRBJ2-5, with 13 bases matching TRBD2. The junction had 19 bases not matched to a gene; V was cut back by 6 bases and J by 3 bases. Per germline, CDR1 ENHRY and CDR2 SYGVKD. The CDR3 loop spans 20 amino acids. This CDR3 reads CAISRTRDGYGLAGEETQYF. CDR3 bases: TGTGCCATCAGCCGGACCCGGGACGGCTATGGACTAGCGGGAGAAGAGACCCAGTACTTC.

This clonotype was seen only a few times. V is TRBV24-1 and J is TRBJ2-2; D might be TRBD2 (5 bases). Germline V lookup: CDR1 KGHDR, CDR2 SFDVKD. The CDR3 runs to 18 residues. V lost 5 bases to trimming and J lost 3 bases, with 21 bases between them. The CDR3 protein is CATSAFWPRDMDTGELFF. The DNA of the CDR3 is TGTGCCACCAGTGCTTTCTGGCCCCGGGATATGGACACCGGGGAGCTGTTTTTT.

The chain combines TRBV10-3 with TRBJ1-6; D call uncertain. There are 13 residues in the CDR3. Germline CDR1 reads ENHRY; CDR2 reads SYGVKD. Trimming shortened V by 4 bases and J by 7 bases, and 8 bases separated the two germline ends. This CDR3 reads CAISGEGNSPLHF. The CDR3 nucleotides read TGTGCCATCAGTGGGGAAGGGAATTCACCCCTCCACTTT.

The J gene is TRBJ1-5, the V gene TRBV15, with 7 nucleotides matching TRBD1. V lost 2 bases, J lost 1 base, and 5 bases stayed unmatched. Germline V gene data show CDR1 as LNHNV and CDR2 as YYDKDF (reference sequence). The CDR3 contains 16 residues. Here the CDR3 reads CATSRPGTASNQPQHF. In nucleotides, the CDR3 is TGTGCCACCAGCAGACCTGGGACAGCAAGCAATCAGCCCCAGCATTTT. The whole variable domain, filled in from reference TRBV15 and TRBJ1-5, reads DAMVIQNPRYQVTQFGKPVTLSCSQTLNHNVMYWYQQKSSQAPKLLFHYYDKDFNNEADTPDNFQSRRPNTSFCFLDIRSPGLGDTAMYLCATSRPGTASNQPQHFGDGTRLSIL.

About this clonotype: It may be a read error: a sequence one base away is much more abundant. The rearrangement links TRBV29-1 to TRBJ1-1; 7 bases map to TRBD1. The V and J ends lost 4 bases and 3 bases, in that order; junction bases with no gene match: 5. Looked up from germline, CDR1 is SQVTM and CDR2 is ANQGSEA. CDR3 length: 13 amino acids. CDR3 in amino acids: CSVATGRDTEAFF. DNA for the CDR3: TGCAGCGTTGCGACAGGGAGGGACACTGAAGCTTTCTTT.

This clonotype has only one observation. One end of the junction is discordant with germline, which a read error may explain. V and J are TRBV10-3 and TRBJ2-7, with 10 bases matching TRBD2. CDR3 length: 16 residues. Germline loops: CDR1 ENHRY, CDR2 SYGVKD. The CDR3 nucleotides are TGTGCCAGCAGTTACTCGCGGCTAGCGGGAGTACGGGAGCAGTACTTC. This codes for CASSYSRLAGVREQYF.

The chain is built from TRBV20-1 and TRBJ1-5; D ambiguous. Germline V gene data show CDR1 as DFQATT and CDR2 as SNEGSKA (reference sequence). CDR3 length: 15 amino acids. V dropped 1 base and J dropped 6 bases, with 16 bases sitting between them. This CDR3 reads CSARASRSWGQPQHF. As DNA, the CDR3 is TGCAGTGCTAGAGCCTCCCGCTCCTGGGGTCAGCCCCAGCATTTT.

The count of this clonotype is one. This rearrangement joins TRBV10-3 to TRBJ1-2, with 7 bases fitting TRBD1. V lost 0 bases and J lost 8; bases outside the gene matches: 6. Germline CDR1 is ENHRY and CDR2 is SYGVKD. CDR3 length: 14 residues. The CDR3 region is CAISESSGQSGYTF. CDR3 bases: TGTGCCATCAGTGAGTCTTCGGGACAGAGCGGCTACACCTTC.

This chain links TRBV12-3 or TRBV12-4 with TRBJ1-2; D unclear. The ends were cut back, 6 bases at V and 7 bases at J, with 15 bases in the middle. The CDR3 spans 13 residues. The CDR3 sequence is CASSENLVVGYTF. In nucleotides, the CDR3 is TGTGCCAGCAGCGAAAATTTGGTGGTTGGCTACACCTTC.

This clonotype has at least ten counts. The chain recombines TRBV4-3 with TRBJ2-7; 8 bases match TRBD1. Trimming at V came to 3 bases and at J to 2 bases, leaving 9 bases not matched to a gene. The germline gives CDR1 LGHNA, CDR2 YSLEER. This CDR3 contains 16 residues. CDR3 bases: TGCGCCAGCAGCCATCACGGGACAGGCGAGCCCTACGAGCAGTACTTC. Its protein product is CASSHHGTGEPYEQYF.

This clonotype was seen ten or more times. The chain has TRBV2 and TRBJ2-5; 13 bases line up with TRBD2. The CDR3 loop spans 15 amino acids. Trimming at V came to 6 bases and at J to 4 bases, leaving 5 bases not matched to a gene. The V gene's germline CDR1 is SNHLY and CDR2 FYNNEI. CDR3 sequence: CASSRTSGSRETQYF. DNA of the CDR3: TGTGCCAGCAGCAGGACTAGCGGGAGTCGAGAGACCCAGTACTTC.

On this clonotype: The conserved closing phenylalanine or tryptophan is absent in this CDR3, likely reflecting a read error. V and J are TRBV29-1 and TRBJ1-1; D is possibly TRBD1 (6 bases). There are 14 residues in the CDR3. Germline V gene sequence: CDR1 SQVTM, CDR2 ANQGSEA. V lost 1 base and J lost 3, with 12 bases in between. CDR3 bases: TGCAGCGTTGAAGGCCGGGGGCGGGACACTGAAGCTTTCTCT. It translates to CSVEGRGRDTEAFS.